The 14 T cell receptor beta chains in this list originate from one sample, sequenced in a study of T cell repertoires in cytomegalovirus infection. One entry per CDR3 protein, called by TCRdb with MiXCR from the reads. The sample includes some 220,000 distinct CDR3 sequences, about 12% seen only once; the top ten take 1.5% to 2%. The sample comprised PBMCs. The receptors originated from a human donor in good health (CMV status not recorded). Some clones in this sample may be carry-over from other donors' samples.

The chain combines TRBV24-1 with TRBJ1-1; no clear D gene. The V end lost 7 bases, the J end lost 3 bases, and 11 bases lay between the germline ends. Germline CDR1 and CDR2: KGHDR and SFDVKD. The CDR3 runs to 13 residues. CDR3 nucleotides: TGTGCCACCAGAGGAGATGTGGACACTGAAGCTTTCTTT. Protein sequence: CATRGDVDTEAFF.

This clonotype occurred a few times. J is TRBJ1-1 and V is TRBV7-2; no definite D call. The CDR3 spans 14 residues. V lost 0 bases, J lost 4 bases, and 9 bases lay in between. CDR1 and CDR2 from the germline V gene are SGHTA and FQGNSA. CDR3 region: CASSLAPGITEAFF. The CDR3 bases are TGTGCCAGCAGCTTAGCCCCCGGGATCACTGAAGCTTTCTTT. The full variable domain, its missing parts supplied by reference TRBV7-2 and TRBJ1-1, is GAGVSQSPSNKVTEKGKDVELRCDPISGHTALYWYRQSLGQGLEFLIYFQGNSAPDKSGLPSDRFSAERTGGSVSTLTIQRTQQEDSAVYLCASSLAPGITEAFFGQGTRLTVV.

In its sample, this clonotype was seen many times. The chain links TRBV29-1 to TRBJ2-7, with 8 bases identical to TRBD1. Trimming at V came to 7 bases and at J to 3 bases, leaving 5 bases not matched to a gene. The CDR3 sequence is 12 residues long. From germline, CDR1 is SQVTM and CDR2 ANQGSEA. The CDR3 spells CSATDRGYEQYF. CDR3 nucleotide sequence: TGCAGCGCCACCGACAGGGGCTACGAGCAGTACTTC.

This clonotype was counted between two and nine times. This chain connects TRBV29-1 to TRBJ1-2, with D hard to call. Germline CDR1 and CDR2: SQVTM and ANQGSEA. CDR3 length: 9 residues. Trimming took off 7 bases at V and 5 bases at J, with 5 bases between the two ends. CDR3 nucleotide sequence: TGCAGCGCCGATTATGGCTACACCTTC. This gives the protein CSADYGYTF.

This clonotype was picked up many times. The chain employs TRBV7-8 and TRBJ2-3; TRBD2 matches 7 bases. Germline V gene data show CDR1 as SGHVS and CDR2 as FQNEAQ. J gave up 6 bases and V 5 bases, and 11 bases lay outside the gene matches. The CDR3 spans 15 residues. In DNA form, the CDR3 reads TGTGCCAGCAGCCCAGAGAGGGCTAGCGGTGATACGCAGTATTTT. Translation: CASSPERASGDTQYF.

This clonotype was counted between two and nine times. The chain has TRBV4-1 and TRBJ2-7, with 10 bases aligning to TRBD2. The CDR3 sequence is 14 residues long. Germline assignment: CDR1 MGHRA and CDR2 YSYEKL. The junction had 2 bases not matched to a gene; V was cut back by 2 bases and J by 4 bases. CDR3: CASSQTSGEYEQYF. For the CDR3, the DNA is TGCGCCAGCAGCCAAACTAGCGGGGAATACGAGCAGTACTTC.

This clonotype was seen many times. The CDR3 bases are TGTGCCAGCAGCTTAATCGCCAGAGCCTACGAGCAGTACTTC. Translated: CASSLIARAYEQYF. J is TRBJ2-7 and V is TRBV7-2, with D uncertain. The CDR3 is 14 residues long. V lost 2 bases and J 2 bases, leaving 10 bases between the germline ends. Germline V CDR1 and CDR2: SGHTA, FQGNSA.

This clonotype was observed at least ten times. The V call is TRBV19, the J call TRBJ2-1; D is unresolved. This CDR3 spans 13 amino acids. Trimming shortened V by 2 bases and J by 15 bases, and 17 bases separated the two germline ends. Per germline, CDR1 LNHDA and CDR2 SQIVND (reference sequence). CDR3 sequence reads: CASSIRVNGILFF. The CDR3 DNA follows: TGTGCCAGTAGTATAAGGGTGAATGGGATCTTGTTCTTC.

The J gene is TRBJ2-1, the V gene TRBV29-1; the match to TRBD2 covers 8 bases. The CDR3 length is 15 residues. CDR1 and CDR2 (germline): SQVTM, ANQGSEA. J gave up 5 bases and V 4 bases, and 10 bases lay outside the gene matches. CDR3: CSVVHPSGHDNEQFF. CDR3 in DNA: TGCAGCGTTGTCCATCCTAGCGGGCATGACAATGAGCAGTTCTTC.

This clonotype came up a few times. V usage is TRBV7-9 and J usage is TRBJ1-1; no firm D call. The germline V and J ends were trimmed by 5 bases and 1 base, with 11 bases remaining between them. CDR1 is SEHNR and CDR2 is FQNEAQ in the germline V gene (reference sequence). The CDR3 runs 14 residues. The CDR3 protein is CASSGSRRNTEAFF. In DNA, the CDR3 is TGTGCCAGCAGCGGGAGCAGAAGGAACACTGAAGCTTTCTTT.

This clonotype was counted between two and nine times. The genes are TRBV18 and TRBJ2-1; weak D call: TRBD1 (5 bases). Germline CDR1 and CDR2: KGHSH and LQKENI. V lost 3 bases to trimming and J lost 9 bases, with 21 bases between them. This CDR3 contains 16 residues. CDR3 residues: CASSPSTVTLVFEQFF. Written as DNA, the CDR3 is TGTGCCAGCTCACCTTCGACAGTAACCCTTGTGTTTGAGCAGTTCTTC. The full variable domain, in which reference TRBV18 and TRBJ2-1 provide the parts outside the CDR3, is NAGVMQNPRHLVRRRGQEARLRCSPMKGHSHVYWYRQLPEEGLKFMVYLQKENIIDESGMPKERFSAEFPKEGPSILRIQQVVRGDSAAYFCASSPSTVTLVFEQFFGPGTRLTVL.

This clonotype was detected ten times or more. The V gene is TRBV20-1, the J gene TRBJ2-3; 8 bases agree with TRBD2. Germline V CDR1 and CDR2: DFQATT, SNEGSKA (reference sequence). CDR3 length: 15 residues. V trimming: 5 bases; J trimming: 2 bases; junction bases outside the gene matches: 9. The CDR3 region is CSARGTSVFTDTQYF. The CDR3 DNA follows: TGCAGTGCTCGAGGGACTAGTGTATTCACAGATACGCAGTATTTT.

In this sample, this clonotype turned up a few times. The rearrangement links TRBV5-1 to TRBJ2-3; no definite D call. This CDR3 spans 14 amino acids. Looked up from germline, CDR1 is SGHRS and CDR2 is YFSETQ. Trimming left V 3 bases short and J 0 bases short, with 8 bases between. The CDR3 DNA reads TGCGCCAGCAGCTCCCACGATAGCACAGATACGCAGTATTTT. Translated, it gives CASSSHDSTDTQYF.

In this sample, this clonotype turned up a few times. The DNA for the CDR3 is TGTGCCAGCAGCGGGGAGGACAGATATGGCTACACCTTC. It is translated as CASSGEDRYGYTF. The chain has TRBV5-4 and TRBJ1-2, with TRBD1 as a possible D gene (6 bases). Trimming removed 4 bases from V and 5 bases from J, with 12 bases in between. Germline V CDR1 and CDR2: SGHNT, YYREEE (reference sequence). The CDR3 sequence is 13 residues long.